This T cell receptor beta chain was identified during a study of blood T cell repertoires in COVID-19. Sequenced by immunoSEQ multiplex PCR; TCRdb stores in-frame clones only, minus some. The data show fewer than 350,000 clones, about 93% seen once. Per the germline V gene, CDR1 is MDHEN and CDR2 is SYDVKM. This CDR3 comprises 15 residues. Trimming at V came to 6 bases and at J to 0 bases, leaving 5 bases not matched to a gene. The material sequenced was peripheral blood. The origin of this receptor is a woman in her 30s with COVID-19, enrolled during active disease. The chain couples TRBV28 to TRBJ1-2; 9 positions match TRBD1. CDR3 amino acids: CASSSTGGANYGYTF. Here the CDR3 DNA reads TGTGCCAGCAGCTCGACAGGGGGAGCTAACTATGGCTACACCTTC.